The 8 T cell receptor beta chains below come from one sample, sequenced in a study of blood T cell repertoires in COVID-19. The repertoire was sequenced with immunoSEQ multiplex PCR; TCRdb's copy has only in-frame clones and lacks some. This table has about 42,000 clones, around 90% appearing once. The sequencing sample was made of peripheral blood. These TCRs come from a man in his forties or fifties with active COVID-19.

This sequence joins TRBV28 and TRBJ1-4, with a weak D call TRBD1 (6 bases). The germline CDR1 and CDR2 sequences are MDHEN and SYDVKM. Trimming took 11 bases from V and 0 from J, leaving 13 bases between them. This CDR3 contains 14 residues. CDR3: CAGGFGATNEKLFF. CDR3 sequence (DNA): TGTGCCGGGGGCTTTGGTGCAACTAATGAAAAACTGTTTTTT. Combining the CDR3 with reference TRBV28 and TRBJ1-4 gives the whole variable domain DVKVTQSSRYLVKRTGEKVFLECVQDMDHENMFWYRQDPGLGLRLIYFSYDVKMKEKGDIPEGYSVSREKKERFSLILESASTNQTSMYLCAGGFGATNEKLFFGSGTQLSVL.

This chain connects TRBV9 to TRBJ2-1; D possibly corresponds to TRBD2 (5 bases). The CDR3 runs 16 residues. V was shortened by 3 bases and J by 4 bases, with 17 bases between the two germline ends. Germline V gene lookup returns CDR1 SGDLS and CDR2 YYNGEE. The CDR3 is CASSASASGWYNEQFF. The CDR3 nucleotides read TGTGCCAGCAGCGCCTCCGCCAGCGGATGGTACAATGAGCAGTTCTTC.

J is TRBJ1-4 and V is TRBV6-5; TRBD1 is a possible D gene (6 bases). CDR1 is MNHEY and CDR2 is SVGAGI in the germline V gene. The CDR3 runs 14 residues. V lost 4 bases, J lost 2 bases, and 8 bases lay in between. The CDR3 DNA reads TGTGCCAGCAGTTGGGGGGGCACTAATGAAAAACTGTTTTTT. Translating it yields CASSWGGTNEKLFF.

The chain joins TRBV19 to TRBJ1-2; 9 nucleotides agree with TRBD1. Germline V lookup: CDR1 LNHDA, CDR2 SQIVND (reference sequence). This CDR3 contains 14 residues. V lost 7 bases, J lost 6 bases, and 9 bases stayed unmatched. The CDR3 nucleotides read TGTGCCAGTACCCAATACGGGACAGGGAATGGCTACACCTTC. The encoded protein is CASTQYGTGNGYTF.

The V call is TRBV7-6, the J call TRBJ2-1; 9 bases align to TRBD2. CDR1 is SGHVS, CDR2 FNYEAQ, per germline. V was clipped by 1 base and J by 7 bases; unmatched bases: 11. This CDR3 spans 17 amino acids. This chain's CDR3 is CASSLGGSGGRRNEQFF. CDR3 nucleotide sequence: TGTGCCAGCAGCTTAGGTGGTAGCGGGGGACGGCGGAATGAGCAGTTCTTC.

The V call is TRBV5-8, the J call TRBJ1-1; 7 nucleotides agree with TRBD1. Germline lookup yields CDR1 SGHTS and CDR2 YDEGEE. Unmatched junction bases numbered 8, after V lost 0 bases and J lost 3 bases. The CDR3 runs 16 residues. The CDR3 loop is CASSLGMTGTHTEAFF. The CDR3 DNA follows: TGTGCCAGCAGCTTGGGGATGACAGGGACCCACACTGAAGCTTTCTTT.

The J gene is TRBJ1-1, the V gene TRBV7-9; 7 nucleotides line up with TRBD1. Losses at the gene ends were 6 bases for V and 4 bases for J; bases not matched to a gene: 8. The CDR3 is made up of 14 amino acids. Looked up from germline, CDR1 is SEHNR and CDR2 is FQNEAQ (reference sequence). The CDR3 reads CASRSDRTVTEAFF. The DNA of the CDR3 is TGTGCCAGCAGATCGGACAGGACGGTCACTGAAGCTTTCTTT.

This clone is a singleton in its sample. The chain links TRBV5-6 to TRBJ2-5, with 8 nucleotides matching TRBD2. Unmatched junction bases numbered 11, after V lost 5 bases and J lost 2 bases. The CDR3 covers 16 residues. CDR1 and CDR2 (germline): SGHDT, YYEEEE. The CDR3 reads CASSQGLVWGQETQYF. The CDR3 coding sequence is TGTGCCAGCAGTCAGGGACTAGTATGGGGGCAAGAGACCCAGTACTTC.